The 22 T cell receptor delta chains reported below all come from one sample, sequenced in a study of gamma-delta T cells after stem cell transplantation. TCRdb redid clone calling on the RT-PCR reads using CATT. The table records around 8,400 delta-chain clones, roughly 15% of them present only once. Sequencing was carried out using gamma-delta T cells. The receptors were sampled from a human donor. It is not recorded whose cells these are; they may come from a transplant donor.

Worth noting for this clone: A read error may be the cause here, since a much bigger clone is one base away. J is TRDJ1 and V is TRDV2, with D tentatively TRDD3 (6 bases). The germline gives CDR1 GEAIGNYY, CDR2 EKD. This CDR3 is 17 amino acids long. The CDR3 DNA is TGTGCCAGTGACCCCATCGAATCTGGGGATTACACCGATAAACTCATCTTT. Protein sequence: CASDPIESGDYTDKLIF.

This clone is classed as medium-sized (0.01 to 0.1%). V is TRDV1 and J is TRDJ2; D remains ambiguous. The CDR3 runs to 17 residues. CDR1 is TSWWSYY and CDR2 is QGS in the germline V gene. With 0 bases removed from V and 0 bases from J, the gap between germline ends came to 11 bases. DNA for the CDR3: TGTGCTCTTGGGGAACTGTACATCCCCGCTTTGACAGCACAACTCTTCTTT. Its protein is CALGELYIPALTAQLFF.

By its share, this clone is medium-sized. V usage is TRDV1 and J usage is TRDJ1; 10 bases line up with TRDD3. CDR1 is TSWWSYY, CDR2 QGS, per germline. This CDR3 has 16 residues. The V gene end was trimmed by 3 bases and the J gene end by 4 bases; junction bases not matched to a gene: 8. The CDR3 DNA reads TGTGCTCTTGGGGACAAGTACTGGGGGATCCGCGATAAACTCATCTTT. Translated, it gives CALGDKYWGIRDKLIF.

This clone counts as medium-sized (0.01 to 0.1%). The CDR3 is CALNLRGIRSDKLIF. CDR3 nucleotides: TGTGCTCTTAACCTGAGAGGGATACGCAGCGATAAACTCATCTTT. The V call is TRDV1, the J call TRDJ1; 8 bases are shared with TRDD3. Per the germline V gene, CDR1 is TSWWSYY and CDR2 is QGS. V lost 8 bases and J lost 4; bases outside the gene matches: 12. The CDR3 totals 15 residues.

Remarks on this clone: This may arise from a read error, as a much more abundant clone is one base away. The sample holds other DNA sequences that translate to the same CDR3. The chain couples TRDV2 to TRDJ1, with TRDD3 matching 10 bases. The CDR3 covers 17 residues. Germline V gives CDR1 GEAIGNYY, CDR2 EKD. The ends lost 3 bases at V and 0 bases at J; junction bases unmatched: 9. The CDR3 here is CACDELGDPPYTDKLIF. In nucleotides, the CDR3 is TGTGCCTGTGACGAACTGGGGGATCCTCCGTACACCGATAAACTCATCTTT.

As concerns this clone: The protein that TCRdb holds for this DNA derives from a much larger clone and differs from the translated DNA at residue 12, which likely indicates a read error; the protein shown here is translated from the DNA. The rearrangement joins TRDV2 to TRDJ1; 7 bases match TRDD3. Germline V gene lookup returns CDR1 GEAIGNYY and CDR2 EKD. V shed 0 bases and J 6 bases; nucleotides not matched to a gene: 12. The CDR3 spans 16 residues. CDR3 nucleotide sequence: TGTGCCTGTGACACCGTTGGGGGACCCCAATCCAATAAACTCATCTTT. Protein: CACDTVGGPQSNKLIF.

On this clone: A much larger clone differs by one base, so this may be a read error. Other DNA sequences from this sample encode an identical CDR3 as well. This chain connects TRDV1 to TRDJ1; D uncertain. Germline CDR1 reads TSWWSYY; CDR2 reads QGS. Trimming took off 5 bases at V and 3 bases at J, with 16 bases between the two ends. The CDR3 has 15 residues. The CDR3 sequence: CALGNLNPLADKLIF. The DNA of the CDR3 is TGTGCTCTTGGGAACTTAAATCCCCTGGCCGATAAACTCATCTTT.

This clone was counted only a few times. The CDR3: CALGGPEIPTGGYALYTDKLIF. CDR3 coding DNA: TGTGCTCTTGGGGGACCAGAGATTCCTACTGGGGGATACGCCTTGTACACCGATAAACTCATCTTT. The chain carries TRDV1 and TRDJ1; 13 bases fit TRDD3. Per germline, CDR1 TSWWSYY and CDR2 QGS. The V and J ends lost 4 bases and 0 bases, in that order; junction bases with no gene match: 20. The CDR3 totals 22 residues.

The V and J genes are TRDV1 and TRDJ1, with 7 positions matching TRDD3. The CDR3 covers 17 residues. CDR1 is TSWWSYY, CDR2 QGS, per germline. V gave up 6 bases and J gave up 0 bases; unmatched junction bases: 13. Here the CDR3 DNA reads TGTGCTCTTGGTAACATCATTGGGGGACCTTACACCGATAAACTCATCTTT. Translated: CALGNIIGGPYTDKLIF.

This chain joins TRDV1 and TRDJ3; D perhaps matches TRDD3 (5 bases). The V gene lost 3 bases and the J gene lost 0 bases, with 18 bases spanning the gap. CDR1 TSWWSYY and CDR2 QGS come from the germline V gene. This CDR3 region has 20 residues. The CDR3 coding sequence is TGTGCTCTTGGGGAGACTCCTGGGTCCGTACCCTCCTGGGACACCCGACAGATGTTTTTC. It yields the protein CALGETPGSVPSWDTRQMFF.

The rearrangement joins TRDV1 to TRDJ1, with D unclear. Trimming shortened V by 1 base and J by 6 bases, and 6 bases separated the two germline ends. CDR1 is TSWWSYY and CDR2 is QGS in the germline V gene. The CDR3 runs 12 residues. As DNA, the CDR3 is TGTGCTCTTGGGGAACCTCGCTATAAACTCATCTTT. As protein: CALGEPRYKLIF.

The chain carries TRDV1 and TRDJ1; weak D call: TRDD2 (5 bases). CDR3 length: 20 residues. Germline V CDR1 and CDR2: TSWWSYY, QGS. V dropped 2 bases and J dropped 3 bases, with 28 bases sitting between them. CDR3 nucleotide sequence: TGTGCTCTTGGGGAAGGCTCCCTACGGGTTGGGCCCGGCTATTCCGATAAACTCATCTTT. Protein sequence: CALGEGSLRVGPGYSDKLIF.

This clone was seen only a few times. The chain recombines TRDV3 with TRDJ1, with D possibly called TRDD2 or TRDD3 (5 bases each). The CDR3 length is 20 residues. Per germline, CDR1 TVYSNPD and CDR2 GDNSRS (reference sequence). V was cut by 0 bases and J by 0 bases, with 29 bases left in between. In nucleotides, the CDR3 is TGTGCCTTTAGGGAGGCTTTCGACCTACGTGGTGGGGCCTACACCGATAAACTCATCTTT. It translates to CAFREAFDLRGGAYTDKLIF.

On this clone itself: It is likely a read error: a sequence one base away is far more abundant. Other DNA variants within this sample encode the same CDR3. The CDR3 here is CACDYGLSWDTRQMFF. The CDR3 DNA reads as TGCGCCTGTGACTACGGACTCTCCTGGGACACCCGACAGATGTTTTTC. The chain recombines TRDV2 with TRDJ3; D is unclear. This CDR3 comprises 16 residues. The germline gives CDR1 GEAIGNYY, CDR2 EKD.

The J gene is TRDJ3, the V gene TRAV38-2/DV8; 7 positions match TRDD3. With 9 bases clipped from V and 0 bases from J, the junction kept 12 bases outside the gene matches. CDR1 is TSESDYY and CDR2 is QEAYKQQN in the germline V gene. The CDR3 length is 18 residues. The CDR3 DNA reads TGTGCTTTCATGCGGCTGGGGGCTAGCTCCTGGGACACCCGACAGATGTTTTTC. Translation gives CAFMRLGASSWDTRQMFF.

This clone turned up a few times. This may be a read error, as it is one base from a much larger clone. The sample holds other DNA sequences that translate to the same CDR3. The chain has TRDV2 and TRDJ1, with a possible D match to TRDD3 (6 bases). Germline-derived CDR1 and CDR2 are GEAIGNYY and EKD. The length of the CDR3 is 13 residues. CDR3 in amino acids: CACDTGLWGKLIF. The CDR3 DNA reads TGTGCCTGTGACACCGGCCTCTGGGGTAAACTCATCTTC.

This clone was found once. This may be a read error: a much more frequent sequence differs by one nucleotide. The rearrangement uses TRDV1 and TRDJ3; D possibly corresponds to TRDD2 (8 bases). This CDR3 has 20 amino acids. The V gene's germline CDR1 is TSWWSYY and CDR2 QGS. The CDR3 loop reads CALGGASSYTGYWDTRRMFF. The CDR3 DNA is TGTGCTCTTGGGGGTGCCTCTTCCTACACGGGATACTGGGACACCCGACGGATGTTTTTC.

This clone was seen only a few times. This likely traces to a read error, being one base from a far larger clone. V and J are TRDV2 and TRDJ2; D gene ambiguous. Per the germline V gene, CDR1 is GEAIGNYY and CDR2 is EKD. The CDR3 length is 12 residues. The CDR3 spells CARDNRTAQLFF. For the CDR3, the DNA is TGTGCCCGTGATAACCGAACAGCACAACTCTTCTTT.

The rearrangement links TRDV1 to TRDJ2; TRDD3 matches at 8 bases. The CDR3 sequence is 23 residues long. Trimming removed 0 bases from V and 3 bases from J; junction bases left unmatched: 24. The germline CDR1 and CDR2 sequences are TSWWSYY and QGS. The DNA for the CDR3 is TGTGCTCTTGGGGAACTCTCACGAGGAACTGGGGATACCGGGGTCCGAATGACAGCACAACTCTTCTTT. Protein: CALGELSRGTGDTGVRMTAQLFF.

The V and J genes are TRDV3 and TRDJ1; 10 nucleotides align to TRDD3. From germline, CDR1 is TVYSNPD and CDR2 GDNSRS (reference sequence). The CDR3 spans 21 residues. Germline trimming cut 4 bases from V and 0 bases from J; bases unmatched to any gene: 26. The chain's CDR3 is CASTGLPEMGDTMMYTDKLIF. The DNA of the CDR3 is TGTGCCTCCACCGGCCTTCCTGAAATGGGGGATACTATGATGTACACCGATAAACTCATCTTT.

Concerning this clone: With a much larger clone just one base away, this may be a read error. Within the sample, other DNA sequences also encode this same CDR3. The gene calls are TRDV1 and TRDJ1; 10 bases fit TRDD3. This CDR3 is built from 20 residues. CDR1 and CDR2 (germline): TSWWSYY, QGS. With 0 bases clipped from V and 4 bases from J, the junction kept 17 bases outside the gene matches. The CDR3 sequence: CALGELGSSLRGIRDDKLIF. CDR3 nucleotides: TGTGCTCTTGGGGAACTCGGTTCCAGCCTGAGGGGGATACGAGACGATAAACTCATCTTT.

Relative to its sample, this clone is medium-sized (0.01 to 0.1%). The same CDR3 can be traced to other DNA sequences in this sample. The CDR3 DNA reads TGTGCTCTTGGGGAACTAATTATTCTACAGAGGGATAAATACACCGATAAACTCATCTTT. It yields the protein CALGELIILQRDKYTDKLIF. The chain employs TRDV1 and TRDJ1, with a possible D match to TRDD3 (6 bases). The CDR3 is made up of 20 amino acids. V gave up 0 bases and J gave up 0 bases, with 23 bases separating them. CDR1 is TSWWSYY and CDR2 is QGS in the germline V gene.